This T cell receptor beta chain originates from a study of OX40 agonist ivuxolimab in advanced cancers. Study-level points and caveats: In general, CD8+ T cells held more expanded clones than CD4+ did, on average. Low normalized T-cell clonal expansion also characterized some of the nonresponders.

In regard to this clone: Its cognate antigen is unknown.

Assay: immunoSEQ multiplex PCR; the TCRdb copy retains only in-frame clones and omits some. This table has 90,000 to 100,000 clones, 70% to 90% appearing once. The starting material was CD4+ or CD8+ T cells sorted from blood, obtained in a trial of the OX40 agonist ivuxolimab. The origin of this receptor is an adult with an advanced solid tumor such as melanoma, head and neck, liver or kidney cancer.

CDR3 coding DNA: TGTGCCAGCAGCCAGGGACCGAACAATCAGCCCCAGCATTTT. This translates into CASSQGPNNQPQHF. The genes are TRBV5-4 and TRBJ1-5, with D possibly being TRBD1 (5 bases). This CDR3 is built from 14 residues. Per the germline V gene, CDR1 is SGHNT and CDR2 is YYREEE (reference sequence). Trimming left V 4 bases short and J 3 bases short, with 11 bases between.